A selection of T cell receptor beta chains follows, all from one sample in a study of radiotherapy plus CTLA-4 blockade in lung cancer. Using immunoSEQ multiplex PCR, the repertoire was profiled, and TCRdb retains in-frame clones only, with some absent. The data hold roughly 120,000 clones, with about four fifths observed a single time. The material was peripheral blood, obtained from a patient treated with radiotherapy plus ipilimumab. These receptors originate from a human donor with non-small cell lung cancer that progressed on radiotherapy plus ipilimumab. Some clones in this sample may be carry-over from other donors' samples. CDR3s include the opening cysteine and the closing phenylalanine or tryptophan. The D gene is left open where the match is weak. Where a row states a size, it is once, few, many or the class of an expanded clone; other rows omit it.

clone_size,j_call,v_call,d_call,cdr3_aa,cdr3_nt
NA,TRBJ2-3,TRBV27,TRBD1,CASRRQGSQYF,TGTGCCAGCAGGAGACAGGGTTCACAGTATTTT
few,TRBJ1-1,TRBV2,NA,CASREMNTEAFF,TGTGCCAGCAGGGAAATGAACACTGAAGCTTTCTTT
NA,TRBJ2-3,TRBV7-6,NA,CASSLATRGGTDTQYF,TGTGCCAGCAGCTTAGCGACTAGGGGCGGCACAGATACGCAGTATTTT
NA,TRBJ1-2,TRBV6-5,NA,CASSRFLDLYGYTF,TGTGCCAGCAGCCGTTTCTTAGACTTATATGGCTACACCTTC
NA,TRBJ2-7,TRBV5-4,NA,CASSLVVAGTYEQYF,TGTGCCAGCAGCTTGGTCGTGGCAGGGACCTACGAGCAGTACTTC
NA,TRBJ2-7,TRBV14,NA,CASSQAPRQAAYEQYF,TGTGCCAGCAGCCAGGCCCCGAGACAGGCCGCCTACGAGCAGTACTTC
NA,TRBJ2-7,TRBV19,TRBD1,CASSSGQVPYEQYF,TGTGCCAGTAGTTCAGGACAGGTCCCCTACGAGCAGTACTTC
NA,TRBJ2-7,TRBV6-5,NA,CASSNRDTAYEQYF,TGTGCCAGCTCAAACCGGGACACTGCCTACGAGCAGTACTTC
NA,TRBJ1-2,TRBV20-1,NA,CSASAFGGYTF,TGCAGTGCTAGCGCGTTTGGTGGCTACACCTTC
NA,TRBJ2-6,TRBV19,NA,CASSSFTGANVLTF,TGTGCCAGTAGTTCCTTCACTGGGGCCAACGTCCTGACTTTC
NA,TRBJ2-1,TRBV2,TRBD1,CASTGTGNYNEQFF,TGTGCCAGCACCGGGACAGGGAACTACAATGAGCAGTTCTTC
few,TRBJ1-1,TRBV6-5,TRBD1,CASSYWTGGNTEAFF,TGTGCCAGCAGTTACTGGACAGGGGGAAACACTGAAGCTTTCTTT
once,TRBJ2-1,TRBV18,NA,CASSPGRLADEQFF,TGTGCCAGCTCACCAGGTCGGCTAGCTGATGAGCAGTTCTTC
once,TRBJ2-3,TRBV6-5,TRBD2,CASKRGGSTDTQYF,TGTGCCAGCAAGCGGGGGGGAAGCACAGATACGCAGTATTTT
once,TRBJ2-4,TRBV7-2,TRBD2,CASSLVGRGNIQYF,TGTGCCAGCAGCTTAGTTGGGCGGGGGAACATTCAGTACTTC
NA,TRBJ1-2,TRBV6-5,NA,CASSYSTKGWGYTF,TGTGCCAGCAGTTACTCGACGAAAGGCTGGGGCTACACCTTC
NA,TRBJ2-5,TRBV29-1,TRBD2,CSVEGTSGGLETQYF,TGCAGCGTTGAGGGGACTAGCGGGGGGTTAGAGACCCAGTACTTC
once,TRBJ1-4,TRBV7-2,NA,CASSLGQGWEKLFF,TGTGCCAGCAGCTTAGGCCAGGGATGGGAAAAACTGTTTTTT
NA,TRBJ2-7,TRBV7-2,NA,CASSLRTKGEQYF,TGTGCCAGCAGCCTACGGACTAAGGGGGAGCAGTACTTC
NA,TRBJ1-1,TRBV6-1,NA,CASSYPGVGKAFF,TGTGCCAGCAGTTATCCGGGGGTTGGTAAAGCTTTCTTT
NA,TRBJ2-3,TRBV6-6,TRBD2,CASTAAGGQDTQYF,TGTGCCAGCACGGCAGCGGGGGGGCAAGATACGCAGTATTTT
NA,TRBJ1-5,TRBV19,NA,CASSMWGRVNQPQHF,TGTGCCAGTAGTATGTGGGGCAGGGTCAATCAGCCCCAGCATTTT
NA,TRBJ2-3,TRBV5-4,TRBD2,CASSPEGGGASETYF,TGTGCCAGCAGCCCGGAGGGCGGGGGGGCTAGTGAAACGTATTTT
NA,TRBJ2-1,TRBV29-1,TRBD1,CSVLAGQAPYNEQFF,TGCAGCGTCCTCGCCGGACAGGCACCCTACAATGAGCAGTTCTTC
NA,TRBJ2-2,TRBV2,NA,CASRLEMAGELFF,TGTGCCAGCAGACTAGAAATGGCTGGGGAGCTGTTTTTT
NA,TRBJ1-1,TRBV5-6,NA,CASSFDTLNTEAFF,TGTGCCAGCAGCTTCGACACGCTGAACACTGAAGCTTTCTTT
once,TRBJ1-2,TRBV5-4,NA,CASSLQWTANYGYTF,TGTGCCAGCAGCTTGCAATGGACAGCCAACTATGGCTACACCTTC
NA,TRBJ2-1,TRBV6-1,TRBD1,CASSEQGQGVYNEQFF,TGTGCCAGCAGTGAACAGGGGCAGGGGGTCTACAATGAGCAGTTCTTC
once,TRBJ1-6,TRBV5-5,NA,CASSSGQTYSPLHF,TGTGCCAGCAGCTCCGGACAGACATATTCACCCCTCCACTTT
NA,TRBJ2-7,TRBV18,TRBD1,CASSPLQTGGGEQYF,TGTGCCAGCTCACCACTCCAGACAGGGGGCGGCGAGCAGTACTTC
NA,TRBJ1-1,TRBV19,NA,CASSVFMNTEAFF,TGTGCCAGTAGCGTTTTTATGAACACTGAAGCTTTCTTT
NA,TRBJ2-3,TRBV2,NA,CASSEGGPDTQYF,TGTGCCAGCAGTGAAGGGGGCCCAGATACGCAGTATTTT
once,TRBJ2-7,TRBV6-6,NA,CASRGASGASYEQYF,TGTGCCAGCAGGGGGGCTAGTGGGGCCTCCTACGAGCAGTACTTC
NA,TRBJ2-3,TRBV5-1,NA,CASSLGQVGDTQYF,TGCGCCAGCAGCTTGGGACAGGTGGGAGATACGCAGTATTTT
NA,TRBJ2-3,TRBV5-1,NA,CASSWEATDTQYF,TGCGCCAGCAGCTGGGAAGCTACAGATACGCAGTATTTT
NA,TRBJ2-5,TRBV18,NA,CASSPTGIPAYGETQYF,TGTGCCAGCTCACCCACAGGGATTCCGGCCTACGGAGAGACCCAGTACTTC
once,TRBJ1-3,TRBV6-5,NA,CASSPTASGNTIYF,TGTGCCAGCAGTCCGACAGCCTCTGGAAACACCATATATTTT
NA,TRBJ2-5,TRBV27,TRBD1,CASSDRGSETQYF,TGTGCCAGCAGTGACAGGGGTTCGGAGACCCAGTACTTC
NA,TRBJ2-7,TRBV6-5,NA,CASSYGGAGLEQYF,TGTGCCAGCAGTTACGGGGGCGCGGGGCTCGAGCAGTACTTC
once,TRBJ2-6,TRBV15,NA,CATSRDDGTYSGANVLTF,TGTGCCACCAGCAGAGATGACGGTACCTACTCTGGGGCCAACGTCCTGACTTTC
NA,TRBJ2-7,TRBV11-3,TRBD1,CASSLDGTAYEQYF,TGTGCCAGCAGCTTAGACGGGACAGCCTACGAGCAGTACTTC
NA,TRBJ1-4,TRBV15,NA,CATSRGGRGSDEKLFF,TGTGCCACCAGCCGTGGGGGCAGGGGCTCCGATGAAAAACTGTTTTTT
NA,TRBJ2-2,TRBV11-2,NA,CASSLRRVTGADTGELFF,TGTGCCAGCAGCTTAAGGAGAGTAACGGGGGCGGACACCGGGGAGCTGTTTTTT
few,TRBJ2-7,TRBV6-6,TRBD2,CASSRRDYRDEQYF,TGTGCCAGCAGCCGCCGGGACTATCGCGACGAGCAGTACTTC
NA,TRBJ1-1,TRBV4-2,NA,CASSRGGLNTEAFF,TGTGCCAGCAGCCGAGGAGGGTTAAACACTGAAGCTTTCTTT
NA,TRBJ1-1,TRBV29-1,TRBD1,CSVDEDRTNTEAFF,TGCAGCGTTGATGAGGACAGGACAAACACTGAAGCTTTCTTT
NA,TRBJ1-5,TRBV7-2,NA,CASSLGTSNQPQHF,TGTGCCAGCAGCTTAGGGACCAGCAATCAGCCCCAGCATTTT
few,TRBJ1-5,TRBV7-2,TRBD1,CASSLAPRGLVYQPQHF,TGTGCCAGCAGCTTAGCCCCCAGGGGGCTTGTTTATCAGCCCCAGCATTTT
NA,TRBJ1-3,TRBV4-2,NA,CASSQGPGRGSGNTIYF,TGTGCCAGCAGCCAAGGCCCGGGCCGCGGTTCTGGAAACACCATATATTTT
medium-sized,TRBJ1-2,TRBV2,TRBD1,CASSYGQGGYGYTF,TGTGCCAGCAGTTATGGACAGGGTGGTTATGGCTACACCTTC
NA,TRBJ2-7,TRBV27,NA,CASLDRNSYEQYF,TGTGCCAGCTTGGACAGAAACTCCTACGAGCAGTACTTC
NA,TRBJ1-2,TRBV29-1,NA,CSVDTRRSNYGYTF,TGCAGCGTGGACACAAGGCGATCTAACTATGGCTACACCTTC
NA,TRBJ1-1,TRBV11-1,NA,CASSLAWNTEAFF,TGTGCCAGCAGCTTAGCGTGGAACACTGAAGCTTTCTTT
NA,TRBJ1-6,TRBV19,NA,CASSRQGPPLHF,TGTGCCAGTAGTAGGCAGGGGCCACCCCTCCACTTT
NA,TRBJ2-7,TRBV7-6,TRBD1,CASSKNRDRASSEQYF,TGTGCCAGCAGCAAAAACCGGGACAGGGCTTCGTCCGAGCAGTACTTC
NA,TRBJ1-5,TRBV6-6,TRBD1,CASSYPDRDQPQHF,TGTGCCAGCAGTTACCCGGACAGGGATCAGCCCCAGCATTTT
NA,TRBJ1-3,TRBV2,NA,CASSGTAVWVLGNTIYF,TGTGCCAGCAGTGGAACCGCTGTCTGGGTCCTCGGAAACACCATATATTTT
NA,TRBJ1-2,TRBV7-8,NA,CASSFQGFYGYTF,TGTGCCAGCAGCTTCCAGGGGTTCTATGGCTACACCTTC